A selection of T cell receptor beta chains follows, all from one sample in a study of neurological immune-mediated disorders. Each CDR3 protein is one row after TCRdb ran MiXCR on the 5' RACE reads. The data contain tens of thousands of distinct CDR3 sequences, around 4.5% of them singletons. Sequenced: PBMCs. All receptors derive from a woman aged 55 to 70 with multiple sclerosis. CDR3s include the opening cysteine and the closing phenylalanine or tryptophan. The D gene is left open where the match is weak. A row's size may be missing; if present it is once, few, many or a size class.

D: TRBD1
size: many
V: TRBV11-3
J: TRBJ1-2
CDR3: CASSSPFRIRDRGDSGYTF
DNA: TGTGCCAGCAGCTCCCCCTTCCGAATCCGGGACAGGGGGGATAGTGGCTACACCTTC

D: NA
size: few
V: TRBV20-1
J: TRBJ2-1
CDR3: CSARKRTNGGNEQFF
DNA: TGCAGTGCTAGAAAGCGGACCAATGGGGGGAATGAGCAGTTCTTC

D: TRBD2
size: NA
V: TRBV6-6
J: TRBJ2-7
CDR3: CASSYSSGGAYEQYF
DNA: TGTGCCAGCAGTTACTCTAGCGGGGGGGCCTACGAGCAGTACTTC

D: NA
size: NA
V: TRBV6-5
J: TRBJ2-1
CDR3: CASSYSLRREQFF
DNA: TGTGCCAGCAGTTACTCGTTGAGGCGTGAGCAGTTCTTC

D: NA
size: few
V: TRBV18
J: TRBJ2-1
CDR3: CASSPNVNPYNEQFF
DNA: TGTGCCAGCTCACCCAATGTCAACCCCTACAATGAGCAGTTCTTC

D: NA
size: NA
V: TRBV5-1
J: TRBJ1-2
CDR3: CASSMGQGMDGYTF
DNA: TGCGCCAGCAGCATGGGCCAGGGGATGGATGGCTACACCTTC

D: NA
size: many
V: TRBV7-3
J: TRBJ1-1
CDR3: CASSLEGDTEAFF
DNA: TGTGCCAGCAGCTTAGAGGGTGACACTGAAGCTTTCTTT

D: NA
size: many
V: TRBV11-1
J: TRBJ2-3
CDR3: CASSFGNTDTQYF
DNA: TGTGCCAGCAGCTTTGGGAACACAGATACGCAGTATTTT

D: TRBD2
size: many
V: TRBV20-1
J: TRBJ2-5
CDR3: CSATRTSGGAGETQYF
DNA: TGCAGTGCCACCCGGACTAGCGGGGGGGCAGGAGAGACCCAGTACTTC

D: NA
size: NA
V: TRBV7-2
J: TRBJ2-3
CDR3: CASSTLGGVGPDTQYF
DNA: TGTGCCAGCAGCACTTTGGGGGGCGTTGGCCCAGATACGCAGTATTTT

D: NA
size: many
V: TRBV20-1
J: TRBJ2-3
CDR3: CSAGWESRTDTQYF
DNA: TGCAGTGCTGGATGGGAGAGCCGCACAGATACGCAGTATTTT

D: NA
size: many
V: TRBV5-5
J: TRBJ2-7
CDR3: CASTRDVSSYEQYF
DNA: TGTGCCAGCACCCGGGACGTATCCTCCTACGAGCAGTACTTC

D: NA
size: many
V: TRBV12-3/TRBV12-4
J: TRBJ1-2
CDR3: CASSSRVPYGYTF
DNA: TGTGCCAGCAGCTCCAGGGTACCCTATGGCTACACCTTC

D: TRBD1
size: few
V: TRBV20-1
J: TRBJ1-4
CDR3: CSAEGQDREKLFF
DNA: TGCAGTGCCGAAGGACAGGACAGAGAAAAACTGTTTTTT

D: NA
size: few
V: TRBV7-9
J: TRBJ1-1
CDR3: CASSLSRGANTEAFF
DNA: TGTGCCAGCAGCTTATCCAGGGGCGCGAACACTGAAGCTTTCTTT

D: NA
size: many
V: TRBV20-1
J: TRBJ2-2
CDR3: CSAGRWGGELFF
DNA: TGCAGTGCTGGCAGGTGGGGCGGGGAGCTGTTTTTT

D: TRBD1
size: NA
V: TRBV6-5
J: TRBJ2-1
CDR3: CASSKGQGRFF
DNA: TGTGCCAGCAGTAAGGGACAGGGTCGGTTCTTC

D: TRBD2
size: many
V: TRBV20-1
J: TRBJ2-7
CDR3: CSARVPSGVPNEQYF
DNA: TGCAGTGCTAGAGTCCCTAGCGGGGTTCCCAACGAGCAGTACTTC

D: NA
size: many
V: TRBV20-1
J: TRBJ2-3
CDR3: CSAREDEDTQYF
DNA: TGCAGTGCTAGAGAAGACGAAGATACGCAGTATTTT

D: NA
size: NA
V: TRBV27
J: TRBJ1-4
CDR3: CASSSPLGEKLFF
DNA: TGTGCCAGCAGTAGTCCACTGGGAGAAAAACTGTTTTTT

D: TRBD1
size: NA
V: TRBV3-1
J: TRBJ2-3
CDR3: CASSGTESTDTQYF
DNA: TGTGCCAGCAGCGGGACAGAGTCTACAGATACGCAGTATTTT

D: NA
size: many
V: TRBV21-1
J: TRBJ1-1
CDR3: CAWKLGAFF
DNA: TGTGCCTGGAAGCTTGGCGCTTTCTTT

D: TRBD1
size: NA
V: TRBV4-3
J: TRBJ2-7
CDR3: CASSQTTGNHEQYF
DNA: TGCGCCAGCAGCCAAACGACAGGGAACCACGAGCAGTACTTC

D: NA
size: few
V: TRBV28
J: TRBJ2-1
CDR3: CASSLPDISYNEQFF
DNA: TGTGCCAGCAGTTTACCAGATATCTCCTACAATGAGCAGTTCTTC

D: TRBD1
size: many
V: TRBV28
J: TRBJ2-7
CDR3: CASTTTGEPYEQYF
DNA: TGTGCCAGCACTACGACAGGGGAACCCTACGAGCAGTACTTC

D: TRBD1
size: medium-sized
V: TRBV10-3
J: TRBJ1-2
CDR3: CAISDSGQEEGYTF
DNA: TGTGCCATCAGTGACTCCGGACAGGAAGAAGGCTACACCTTC

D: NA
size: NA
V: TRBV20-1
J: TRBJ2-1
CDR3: CSAMDSYEQFF
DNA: TGCAGTGCGATGGACAGTTATGAGCAGTTCTTC

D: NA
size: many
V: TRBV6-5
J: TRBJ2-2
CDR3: CASSYLPQGPNTGELFF
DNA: TGTGCCAGCAGTTACTTGCCACAGGGACCGAACACCGGGGAGCTGTTTTTT